These 28 T cell receptor beta chains were all obtained from the same sample, sequenced in a study of cytomegalovirus exposure and HLA in healthy donors (dated by TCRdb to 2016 to 2017). Library preparation used the immunoSEQ multiplex PCR assay. For the multiplex PCR, a mixture combining 60 forward primers for TCR Vbeta segments and 13 reverse primers for TCR Jbeta segments was used. Drawn from immuneACCESS, this table holds only the in-frame rearrangements with V and J called that TCRdb kept. Clones are partly lost; checked studies trace under half to an unresolved V gene and leave the rest unexplained. The sample profile shows roughly 100,000 clones; roughly four fifths of them were found once. Roughly 3.8% of the sample comes from the top ten. The sequenced sample was PBMCs. Receptor source: a female donor in good health and CMV-seropositive.

This rearrangement joins TRBV5-1 to TRBJ2-6; D perhaps matches TRBD1 (6 bases). Trimming left V 4 bases short and J 0 bases short, with 8 bases between. Germline loops: CDR1 SGHRS, CDR2 YFSETQ. CDR3 size: 15 residues. CDR3 protein: CASSPRGSGANVLTF. The CDR3 coding sequence is TGCGCCAGCAGCCCCAGGGGCTCTGGGGCCAACGTCCTGACTTTC.

J is TRBJ2-5 and V is TRBV6-6; D not certain. With 0 bases removed from V and 2 bases from J, the gap between germline ends came to 4 bases. Germline CDR1 reads MNHNY; CDR2 reads SVGAGI (reference sequence). CDR3 length: 13 residues. CDR3 sequence reads: CASSYSPQETQYF. CDR3 bases: TGTGCCAGCAGTTACTCCCCTCAAGAGACCCAGTACTTC.

This clone was recorded only once. The chain has TRBV6-5 and TRBJ2-1; D gene uncertain. There are 13 residues in the CDR3. From germline, CDR1 is MNHEY and CDR2 SVGAGI. Trimming shortened V by 6 bases and J by 0 bases, and 6 bases separated the two germline ends. The CDR3 region is CASSSVSYNEQFF. In nucleotides, the CDR3 is TGTGCCAGCAGCTCAGTCTCCTACAATGAGCAGTTCTTC.

The chain joins TRBV4-2 to TRBJ2-4; D not certain. CDR1 and CDR2 (germline): LGHNA, YNFKEQ. Trimming took off 0 bases at V and 6 bases at J, with 3 bases between the two ends. This CDR3 comprises 12 residues. The CDR3 sequence is CASSQDLNIQYF. CDR3 sequence (DNA): TGTGCCAGCAGCCAAGATCTAAACATTCAGTACTTC.

The V call is TRBV2, the J call TRBJ1-5, with TRBD1 as a possible D gene (5 bases). In germline, CDR1 is SNHLY, CDR2 FYNNEI. The CDR3 is made up of 14 amino acids. With 3 bases removed from V and 7 bases from J, the gap between germline ends came to 13 bases. The CDR3 DNA follows: TGTGCCAGCAGTGATTTCAGGGTCGGACAGCCCCAGCATTTT. As protein: CASSDFRVGQPQHF.

The chain carries TRBV27 and TRBJ1-6, with TRBD1 matching 7 bases. V lost 4 bases, J lost 2 bases, and 2 bases stayed unmatched. CDR1 MNHEY and CDR2 SMNVEV come from the germline V gene (reference sequence). The CDR3 consists of 15 residues. The CDR3 loop reads CASSSGTAYNSPLHF. The DNA of the CDR3 is TGTGCCAGCAGTTCCGGGACAGCCTATAATTCACCCCTCCACTTT.

The chain employs TRBV18 and TRBJ1-5; TRBD1 agrees at 7 bases. Trimming took 3 bases from V and 0 from J; bases not matched to a gene: 5. Germline V gene sequence: CDR1 KGHSH, CDR2 LQKENI. The CDR3 has 16 amino acids. The CDR3 bases are TGTGCCAGCTCACCCGGAGGACAGGTTAGCAATCAGCCCCAGCATTTT. The encoded protein is CASSPGGQVSNQPQHF.

CDR3 sequence: CASSAGGAYGYTF. CDR3 coding DNA: TGTGCCAGCAGCGCAGGGGGCGCCTATGGCTACACCTTC. The rearrangement joins TRBV5-6 to TRBJ1-2; 8 nucleotides agree with TRBD1. The germline V gene has CDR1 SGHDT and CDR2 YYEEEE. The CDR3 consists of 13 residues. The V and J ends lost 4 bases and 4 bases, in that order; junction bases with no gene match: 3.

V and J are TRBV7-9 and TRBJ1-1; D unresolved. In germline, CDR1 is SEHNR, CDR2 FQNEAQ (reference sequence). The CDR3 runs to 13 residues. Trimming removed 3 bases from V and 4 bases from J, with 9 bases in between. CDR3 region: CASSLGGPTEAFF. CDR3 nucleotide sequence: TGTGCCAGCAGCTTGGGAGGGCCCACTGAAGCTTTCTTT. The full variable domain, completed using reference TRBV7-9 and TRBJ1-1, is DTGVSQNPRHKITKRGQNVTFRCDPISEHNRLYWYRQTLGQGPEFLTYFQNEAQLEKSRLLSDRFSAERPKGSFSTLEIQRTEQGDSAMYLCASSLGGPTEAFFGQGTRLTVV.

The chain carries TRBV28 and TRBJ1-4; D is uncertain. CDR1 is MDHEN, CDR2 SYDVKM, per germline. V shed 3 bases and J shed 8 bases, with 28 bases lying between them. This CDR3 region has 19 residues. CDR3 bases: TGTGCCAGCAGTTTCAAACTCCGCGCCGGTAGTCGGTTTTTGGAAAAACTGTTTTTT. This translates into CASSFKLRAGSRFLEKLFF.

This clone was counted a few times. The chain uses TRBV5-1 and TRBJ1-6; 10 positions match TRBD1. V shed 0 bases, J shed 7 bases, and the junction held 7 bases outside the gene matches. CDR1 is SGHRS, CDR2 YFSETQ, per germline. CDR3 size: 17 residues. CDR3 nucleotides: TGCGCCAGCAGCTTGGACGACGGACAGGGGGAAAATTCACCCCTCCACTTT. As protein: CASSLDDGQGENSPLHF.

Details on this clone: The junction departs from the called germline gene at one end, perhaps through a read error. The chain joins TRBV13 to TRBJ1-2, with D perhaps matching TRBD1 (6 bases). Germline V lookup: CDR1 PRHDT, CDR2 FYEKMQ (reference sequence). The CDR3 runs 15 residues. The CDR3 sequence: CASSPKQGWYYGYPF. In nucleotides, the CDR3 is TGTGCCAGCAGCCCGAAACAGGGCTGGTACTATGGCTACCCCTTC.

The chain uses TRBV6-6 and TRBJ2-1; tentative D call: TRBD1 (5 bases). The length of the CDR3 is 14 residues. V was trimmed by 5 bases and J by 3 bases, leaving 11 bases between them. From germline, CDR1 is MNHNY and CDR2 SVGAGI (reference sequence). The CDR3 coding sequence is TGTGCCAGCAGTCCCTCAGGGATCTACAATGAGCAGTTCTTC. Translated: CASSPSGIYNEQFF.

The rearrangement uses TRBV29-1 and TRBJ2-5; TRBD1 is a possible D gene (5 bases). The CDR3 contains 11 residues. The V gene's germline CDR1 is SQVTM and CDR2 ANQGSEA. Trimming stripped 7 bases from V and 5 bases from J, with 11 bases between. DNA for the CDR3: TGCAGCGACATGCCAGGGGAGACCCAGTACTTC. It encodes CSDMPGETQYF.

The rearrangement links TRBV13 to TRBJ1-1; no clear D. Germline CDR1 is PRHDT and CDR2 is FYEKMQ (reference sequence). The germline V and J ends were trimmed by 2 bases and 4 bases, with 5 bases remaining between them. The CDR3 contains 12 residues. CDR3 residues: CASSLQVTEAFF. The CDR3 region has the DNA TGTGCCAGCAGCTTACAGGTCACTGAAGCTTTCTTT.

This chain joins TRBV10-1 and TRBJ2-5, with D tentatively TRBD1 (6 bases). V was cut by 0 bases and J by 8 bases, with 13 bases left in between. The CDR3 sequence is 14 residues long. Germline V CDR1 and CDR2: WNHNN, SYGVQD (reference sequence). The chain's CDR3 is CASSESGQGTTQYF. The CDR3 nucleotides are TGCGCCAGCAGTGAGTCGGGGCAGGGGACAACCCAGTACTTC.

The sample holds a few counts of this clone. The chain joins TRBV19 to TRBJ2-7; tentatively, D is TRBD2 (6 bases). Germline V gene data show CDR1 as LNHDA and CDR2 as SQIVND (reference sequence). The CDR3 has 14 residues. V gave up 5 bases and J gave up 2 bases, with 13 bases separating them. CDR3 nucleotide sequence: TGTGCCAGTAGTCCGTCGCCGGGGGCCTACGAGCAGTACTTC. Its translation: CASSPSPGAYEQYF.

V and J are TRBV28 and TRBJ2-7; 8 bases are shared with TRBD2. Germline assignment: CDR1 MDHEN and CDR2 SYDVKM. V was pared by 5 bases and J by 4 bases, with 10 bases of the junction left unmatched. CDR3 length: 15 amino acids. CDR3 region: CASSPPTGGPYEQYF. CDR3 DNA: TGTGCCAGCAGTCCCCCAACGGGAGGGCCTTACGAGCAGTACTTC. Based on the CDR3 plus reference TRBV28 and TRBJ2-7, the full variable domain is DVKVTQSSRYLVKRTGEKVFLECVQDMDHENMFWYRQDPGLGLRLIYFSYDVKMKEKGDIPEGYSVSREKKERFSLILESASTNQTSMYLCASSPPTGGPYEQYFGPGTRLTVT.

In DNA, the CDR3 is TGTGCCAGCAGCAAACAACCGAACACCGGGGAGCTGTTTTTT. It encodes CASSKQPNTGELFF. The chain has TRBV7-7 and TRBJ2-2; D is uncertain. Trimming left V 5 bases short and J 0 bases short, with 7 bases between. CDR3 length: 14 residues. Germline values: CDR1 SSHAT, CDR2 FNYEAQ (reference sequence).

V and J are TRBV28 and TRBJ1-2, with D possibly being TRBD1 (6 bases). The ends were cut back, 4 bases at V and 5 bases at J, with 11 bases in the middle. Germline V gene lookup returns CDR1 MDHEN and CDR2 SYDVKM. This CDR3 is built from 13 residues. CDR3 coding DNA: TGTGCCAGCAGTTCGACAGGCCCTTATGGCTACACCTTC. Translation gives CASSSTGPYGYTF.

V and J are TRBV19 and TRBJ1-5; no clear D. Germline lookup yields CDR1 LNHDA and CDR2 SQIVND (reference sequence). CDR3 length: 15 residues. The V end lost 5 bases, the J end lost 0 bases, and 11 bases lay between the germline ends. Written as DNA, the CDR3 is TGTGCCAGTAGTGAGCGACGGGTTAGCAATCAGCCCCAGCATTTT. Residues: CASSERRVSNQPQHF.

The gene calls are TRBV5-6 and TRBJ1-2, with 7 bases that match TRBD1. The germline gives CDR1 SGHDT, CDR2 YYEEEE. The junction had 9 bases not matched to a gene; V was cut back by 2 bases and J by 2 bases. The CDR3 spans 16 residues. CDR3 region: CASSFFRTGINYGYTF. CDR3 nucleotide sequence: TGTGCCAGCAGCTTTTTTAGGACAGGAATCAACTATGGCTACACCTTC.

This clone was recorded only once. The gene calls are TRBV5-6 and TRBJ2-7; D is possibly TRBD1 (6 bases). The V gene lost 1 base and the J gene lost 5 bases, with 22 bases spanning the gap. The germline gives CDR1 SGHDT, CDR2 YYEEEE. This CDR3 is 17 amino acids long. The CDR3 sequence is CASSLSSLVRGGHEQYF. The CDR3 nucleotides read TGTGCCAGCAGCTTGAGCTCGCTCGTCAGGGGTGGCCACGAGCAGTACTTC. The complete variable domain, with remaining parts taken from reference TRBV5-6 and TRBJ2-7, reads DAGVTQSPTHLIKTRGQQVTLRCSPKSGHDTVSWYQQALGQGPQFIFQYYEEEERQRGNFPDRFSGHQFPNYSSELNVNALLLGDSALYLCASSLSSLVRGGHEQYFGPGTRLTVT.

This clone showed up just a few times. The J gene is TRBJ2-1, the V gene TRBV7-6; TRBD2 matches 9 bases. The V and J ends lost 2 bases and 8 bases, in that order; junction bases with no gene match: 7. CDR1 SGHVS and CDR2 FNYEAQ come from the germline V gene. This CDR3 spans 15 amino acids. CDR3 in amino acids: CASSLIAGVSDEQFF. CDR3 nucleotide sequence: TGTGCCAGCAGCTTAATAGCGGGGGTATCCGATGAGCAGTTCTTC.

This CDR3 reads CASSQVDSGVAGELFF. CDR3 sequence (DNA): TGCGCCAGCAGCCAAGTTGATAGCGGGGTTGCCGGGGAGCTGTTTTTT. This chain connects TRBV4-1 to TRBJ2-2, with 8 positions matching TRBD2. Germline CDR1 MGHRA, CDR2 YSYEKL. This CDR3 comprises 16 residues. V lost 1 base, J lost 6 bases, and 7 bases stayed unmatched.

This chain's CDR3 is CATRLNTNTGELFF. In DNA, the CDR3 is TGTGCCACCCGTCTTAACACGAACACCGGGGAGCTGTTTTTT. This sequence joins TRBV18 and TRBJ2-2; D is unclear. Per the germline V gene, CDR1 is KGHSH and CDR2 is LQKENI. This CDR3 has 14 amino acids. Trimming took 10 bases from V and 0 from J, leaving 12 bases between them.

The chain recombines TRBV27 with TRBJ2-5; the D is unclear. CDR3 length: 15 amino acids. Germline V gene sequence: CDR1 MNHEY, CDR2 SMNVEV (reference sequence). Trimming cost V 3 bases and J 0 bases, with 11 bases left between them. CDR3 region: CASSLAASYQETQYF. The CDR3 coding sequence is TGTGCCAGCAGTTTGGCCGCCTCGTACCAAGAGACCCAGTACTTC.

The chain couples TRBV11-3 to TRBJ1-1; 7 positions match TRBD1. In germline, CDR1 is SGHNT, CDR2 YENEEA. The CDR3 length is 15 residues. V lost 5 bases and J lost 1; bases outside the gene matches: 7. This chain's CDR3 is CASSHRGGENTEAFF. CDR3 sequence (DNA): TGTGCCAGCAGCCACAGGGGAGGTGAGAACACTGAAGCTTTCTTT. The entire variable domain, with the rest obtained from reference TRBV11-3 and TRBJ1-1, is as follows: EAGVVQSPRYKIIEKKQPVAFWCNPISGHNTLYWYLQNLGQGPELLIRYENEEAVDDSQLPKDRFSAERLKGVDSTLKIQPAELGDSAVYLCASSHRGGENTEAFFGQGTRLTVV.